This TCR beta chain was observed in a study of patients and donors after allogeneic stem cell transplantation (dated by TCRdb to about 2020). The library was generated by RT-PCR. The instrument given in TCRdb is NextSeq 550. Starting from the raw public reads, TCRdb applied fastp trimming at Q25, assembled clones with MiXCR and retained in-frame beta chains. Every entry covers one CDR3 protein and lists the most common genes and DNA from its rows. The sample yields about 230,000 distinct CDR3 sequences; 13% to 15% were counted once. The top ten hold roughly 11% of the sample. V drops 2 bases and J drops 5 bases, leaving 15 bases in between. CDR3 length: 15 amino acids, cysteine to phenylalanine. Only CDR3 DNA is held: 45 bases, read in frame from base 1. CDR1 and CDR2 (KGHSH, LQKENI) derive from the germline V gene. Comments on this clonotype: Its antigen target is currently unknown. Within one base of it there is no much larger clone, and no base qualities were kept.

Specimen: blood, either unsorted or a sorted T cell fraction (not recorded which). The chain links TRBV18 with TRBJ2-5, with the D gene not clear enough to name. This TCR derives from a human donor who was either an allogeneic HSCT recipient or a stem cell or donor lymphocyte infusion donor (not recorded which). It is not recorded whose cells these are; they may come from a transplant donor. The DNA is as follows: TGTGCCAGCTCACCAAGGATGGGTGGCATTGAGACCCAGTACTTC. Its coded protein is CASSPRMGGIETQYF.